The rows below give T cell receptor beta chains drawn from one sample of a study of PD-1 blockade in classical Hodgkin lymphoma. Sequencing was performed with immunoSEQ multiplex PCR; in TCRdb, only in-frame clones are kept and a portion is missing. Among 25,000 to 35,000 clones listed, around 79% were seen once. The sample consisted of CD4+ T cells from blood, taken before the fourth cycle of nivolumab. Every receptor here comes from a human donor with classical Hodgkin lymphoma. Each CDR3 is given with its conserved first and last residue. The D gene is left open where the match is weak. Clone size is shown for a subset of rows, as once, few, many or a class of expanded clone.

j_gene	v_gene	abundance	d_gene	CDR3nt	CDR3aa
TRBJ2-7	TRBV10-3	few	NA	TGTGCCATCAGTTCAGGGGACTACGAGCAGTACTTC	CAISSGDYEQYF
TRBJ2-7	TRBV7-6	NA	TRBD1	TGTGCCAGCAGCCGCGGGACAGGGACCTACGAGCAGTACTTC	CASSRGTGTYEQYF
TRBJ1-1	TRBV18	NA	NA	TGTGCCAGCTCACTAGCCCGGGCCTCGAACACTGAAGCTTTCTTT	CASSLARASNTEAFF
TRBJ2-2	TRBV7-8	NA	NA	TGTGCCAGCAGCCCATTAACCAGCTACACCGGGGAGCTGTTTTTT	CASSPLTSYTGELFF
TRBJ1-2	TRBV5-4	NA	NA	TGTGCCAGCAGCCCTCCTGGGGCAGGGGCGACAGGAGATGGCTACACCTTC	CASSPPGAGATGDGYTF
TRBJ1-3	TRBV7-2	NA	NA	TGTGCCAGCAGCTTAGTCACGGGTTCTGGAAACACCATATATTTT	CASSLVTGSGNTIYF
TRBJ2-7	TRBV6-5	NA	NA	TGTGCCAGCACCCCTTCTAGTCATAGTAACGAGCAGTACTTC	CASTPSSHSNEQYF
TRBJ2-2	TRBV7-9	NA	NA	TGTGCCAGCAGCTTAGGGTCGTCTACCGGGGAGCTGTTTTTT	CASSLGSSTGELFF
TRBJ2-7	TRBV29-1	NA	TRBD1	TGCAGCGCCAGGGGGACAGAGTACGAGCAGTACTTC	CSARGTEYEQYF
TRBJ2-7	TRBV7-2	NA	TRBD2	TGTGCCAGCAGCTTCACTAGCGGGTACGAGCAGTACTTC	CASSFTSGYEQYF
TRBJ1-2	TRBV10-3	few	NA	TGTGCCATCAGCGCGGACAGTTCAGCCTATGGCTACACCTTC	CAISADSSAYGYTF
TRBJ2-7	TRBV7-2	NA	NA	TGTGCCAGCAGCGCCGAACCGGGTACGGGCGAGCAGTACTTC	CASSAEPGTGEQYF
TRBJ1-2	TRBV18	NA	NA	TGTGCCAGCTCACCACCGAGGGCAGGCTATGGCTACACCTTC	CASSPPRAGYGYTF
TRBJ2-5	TRBV4-1	NA	NA	TGCGCCAGCAGCCAAGATCTCGGGGCACAGACCCAGTACTTC	CASSQDLGAQTQYF
TRBJ1-2	TRBV6-5	NA	TRBD1	TGTGCCAGCAGTTACTCGGGGACAGTCTATGGCTACACCTTC	CASSYSGTVYGYTF
TRBJ1-3	TRBV9	once	NA	TGTGCCAGCAGCGTAGGAGGAAGGGACTCTGGAAACACCATATATTTT	CASSVGGRDSGNTIYF
TRBJ2-5	TRBV9	NA	NA	TGTGCCAGCAATGATGGGGGGATCTTGGAGACCCAGTACTTC	CASNDGGILETQYF
TRBJ2-5	TRBV6-1	once	NA	TGTGCCAGCAGTGTGAACTACGGGGAGACCCAGTACTTC	CASSVNYGETQYF
TRBJ2-3	TRBV19	NA	TRBD2	TGTGCCAGTACCCCGAAGCCTCTTAGCGGGGGGGTCACAGATACGCAGTATTTT	CASTPKPLSGGVTDTQYF
TRBJ2-7	TRBV14	NA	TRBD1	TGTGCCAGCAGCGCCCCGGGACAGTTTCGCTACGAGCAGTACTTC	CASSAPGQFRYEQYF
TRBJ1-3	TRBV29-1	NA	NA	TGCAGCGTTGTAGGGCTCTCTGGAAACACCATATATTTT	CSVVGLSGNTIYF
TRBJ1-6	TRBV10-3	NA	NA	TGTGCCATCAGTGACGGCAGGGCCTATAATTCACCCCTCCACTTT	CAISDGRAYNSPLHF
TRBJ1-2	TRBV29-1	NA	TRBD1	TGCAGCGGCTTACAGGGGGACGGCTACACCTTC	CSGLQGDGYTF
TRBJ1-2	TRBV4-1	NA	TRBD1	TGCGCCAGCAGCTTGGGACAGACGGGGCTCGGCTATGGCTACACCTTC	CASSLGQTGLGYGYTF
TRBJ2-7	TRBV6-6	NA	NA	TGTGCCAGCAGCCCCAAATACGAGCAGTACTTC	CASSPKYEQYF
TRBJ1-2	TRBV18	few	NA	TGTGCCAGCTCACCACATGGACCTGGCTACACCTTC	CASSPHGPGYTF
TRBJ2-3	TRBV29-1	NA	NA	TGCAGCGCCGGCACAGATACGCAGTATTTT	CSAGTDTQYF
TRBJ1-1	TRBV6-6	NA	NA	TGTGCCAGCAGTTTAGACAGCCAACCGAACACTGAAGCTTTCTTT	CASSLDSQPNTEAFF
TRBJ2-7	TRBV7-2	NA	NA	TGTGCCAGCAGCTTAGCTGGCGGGGGCGGGAGATACGAGCAGTACTTC	CASSLAGGGGRYEQYF